The clone carrying this T cell receptor (beta chain) was counted ten times or more. This entry is derived from a study of T cells in Graves' hyperthyroidism and ophthalmopathy. Study summary: Initial diagnosis, before any treatment, was when peripheral blood was collected.

This CDR3 contains 17 residues. CDR1 and CDR2 from the germline V gene are MDHEN and SYDVKM. The germline V and J ends were trimmed by 2 bases and 3 bases, with 19 bases remaining between them. The authors deemed Graves' hyperthyroidism stable absent ophthalmopathy progression within 18 months. Each diagnosis was grounded in clinical symptoms, serum thyroxine and TRAb, thyroid ultrasound, and orbital computed tomography. TCR beta CDR3 region amplification was performed from RNA transcripts. A set of HTBI primers served as the primers for a first-round RT-PCR of the TCR CDR3. TCRdb reanalysed the multiplex PCR reads using MiXCR and keeps one entry per CDR3 protein. The table has about 560,000 distinct CDR3 sequences, 16% seen once.

The sequenced material came from blood. The chain carries TRBV28 and TRBJ1-2; maybe TRBD1 (5 bases). The TCR sequence derives from a young woman with Graves' hyperthyroidism. The CDR3 DNA reads as TGTGCCAGCAGTTTACCACCCTGGGGGTATGGGGACTATGGCTACACCTTC. It yields the protein CASSLPPWGYGDYGYTF.